Listed here is a single T cell receptor beta chain. Its specificity is unknown. The sample belongs to a study of T cell responses to AZD1222 COVID-19 vaccine. Sequenced by immunoSEQ multiplex PCR; TCRdb stores in-frame clones only, minus some. The sample records 150,000 to 200,000 clones, just over 90% being singletons. The CDR3 runs to 18 residues. Study-wide findings and caveats: Variant regions that are unmutated are reportedly the target of nearly half of spike-specific TCRs. It should be noted that donors were predominantly white British and more often female, and clonal diversity was possibly underestimated.

Specimen: peripheral blood, collected 28 days after the second dose of the MenACWY control vaccine. The rearrangement joins TRBV12-1 to TRBJ2-1; the table assigns TRBD2, which was not confirmed against the DNA. TRBV12-1 is tagged as a pseudogene. This receptor was identified in an adult who received the MenACWY meningococcal vaccine as a control. CDR3 DNA sequence: TGTGCCAGCAGCTTTGTTGAGAAAGAGCGGGAGGGGGGCAATGAGCAGTTCTTC. This sequence encodes CASSFVEKEREGGNEQFF.